This T cell receptor beta chain was profiled in a study of patients with pleural tuberculosis. This clonotype appeared many times. TCRdb called the reads again in MiXCR, with one record for every CDR3 protein. Of just under 30,000 distinct CDR3 sequences in the sample, about 18% were seen once. The sequence was collected from a human donor with pleural tuberculosis. Sequencing used peripheral blood.

CDR3 residues: CASTGLAGGYGTDTQYF. Written as DNA, the CDR3 is TGTGCCAGCACCGGACTAGCGGGGGGGTACGGGACAGATACGCAGTATTTT. This sequence joins TRBV25-1 and TRBJ2-3; 15 bases agree with TRBD2. Germline V gene sequence: CDR1 MGHDK, CDR2 SYGVNS. The length of the CDR3 is 17 residues. Trimming at V came to 7 bases and at J to 3 bases, leaving 8 bases not matched to a gene. The full variable domain, rest sourced from reference TRBV25-1 and TRBJ2-3, is EADIYQTPRYLVIGTGKKITLECSQTMGHDKMYWYQQDPGMELHLIHYSYGVNSTEKGDLSSESTVSRIRTEHFPLTLESARPSHTSQYLCASTGLAGGYGTDTQYFGPGTRLTVL.